The 2 T cell receptor beta chains in this list originate from one sample, sequenced in a study of identical twins. TCRdb re-called the 5' RACE reads with MiXCR, one entry per CDR3 protein. Of hundreds of thousands of distinct CDR3 sequences in the sample, about 9.4% were seen once. These data were also reused for a study on yellow fever vaccine responses in identical twins.

Sequencing was carried out using PBMCs. Receptor source: a woman aged 18-29 years in good health.

The V gene is TRBV9, the J gene TRBJ2-7; perhaps TRBD2 as D (5 bases). This CDR3 has 17 residues. V shed 4 bases and J shed 2 bases, with 22 bases lying between them. The V gene's germline CDR1 is SGDLS and CDR2 YYNGEE. The CDR3 DNA sequence: TGTGCCAGCAGCCCCCCCCAGCCAGGACTCCAAACCTACGAGCAGTACTTC. Protein: CASSPPQPGLQTYEQYF.

The genes are TRBV27 and TRBJ1-1; D gene unclear. The V gene lost 6 bases and the J gene lost 3 bases, with 14 bases spanning the gap. In germline, CDR1 is MNHEY, CDR2 SMNVEV (reference sequence). This CDR3 has 14 residues. The CDR3 is CASRLVTGYTEAFF. CDR3 DNA: TGTGCCAGCAGACTCGTAACTGGGTACACTGAAGCTTTCTTT.